These 21 T cell receptor beta chains originate from one sample sequenced in a study of blood T cells in healthy people across ages. A sample-barcoded 5' primer and a J-beta primer mix were used in a second PCR of roughly 7 to 11 cycles. A single record per CDR3 protein comes from TCRdb applying MiXCR to the 5' RACE reads. In the table there are some 1.6 million distinct CDR3 sequences, almost 35% of which are singletons. Sequenced material: blood. Receptors originate from a woman aged 25 to 39 in good health.

The chain is built from TRBV9 and TRBJ2-3; 10 bases are shared with TRBD2. Germline CDR1 and CDR2: SGDLS and YYNGEE. The CDR3 has 18 amino acids. J lost 3 bases, V lost 2 bases, and 12 bases had no gene match. The CDR3 loop reads CASSVLAGVNKETDTQYF. In nucleotides, the CDR3 is TGTGCCAGCAGCGTCCTAGCGGGGGTGAACAAGGAGACAGATACGCAGTATTTT.

The rearrangement links TRBV3-1 to TRBJ2-5, with 8 nucleotides matching TRBD1. Germline lookup yields CDR1 LGHDT and CDR2 YNNKEL (reference sequence). The CDR3 is 17 residues long. The V and J ends lost 0 bases and 2 bases, in that order; junction bases with no gene match: 8. This chain's CDR3 is CASSQDRVQGVQETQYF. The CDR3 DNA follows: TGTGCCAGCAGCCAAGATAGAGTACAGGGGGTACAAGAGACCCAGTACTTC.

This clonotype was seen repeatedly, ten times or more. The chain joins TRBV20-1 to TRBJ2-4, with D unresolved. V dropped 6 bases and J dropped 0 bases, with 15 bases sitting between them. Germline values: CDR1 DFQATT, CDR2 SNEGSKA (reference sequence). The CDR3 length is 15 residues. The chain's CDR3 is CSAESRALAKNIQYF. The DNA for the CDR3 is TGCAGTGCCGAGAGCCGGGCCCTAGCCAAAAACATTCAGTACTTC.

The V and J genes are TRBV7-9 and TRBJ2-4; 11 bases match TRBD2. From germline, CDR1 is SEHNR and CDR2 FQNEAQ (reference sequence). CDR3 length: 19 amino acids. V trimming: 2 bases; J trimming: 13 bases; junction bases outside the gene matches: 22. CDR3: CASSLKRVGRLAGGYEQYF. CDR3 sequence (DNA): TGTGCCAGCAGCTTAAAGAGGGTCGGGCGGCTAGCGGGAGGATATGAGCAGTACTTC.

The chain uses TRBV7-2 and TRBJ2-5, with a weak D call TRBD2 (6 bases). CDR1 SGHTA and CDR2 FQGNSA come from the germline V gene. The CDR3 runs to 14 residues. V gave up 5 bases and J gave up 5 bases, with 15 bases separating them. DNA of the CDR3: TGTGCCAGCAGCGGGCGGACTATGAGGGAGACCCAGTACTTC. Protein product: CASSGRTMRETQYF.

The chain has TRBV20-1 and TRBJ2-1; 12 bases fit TRBD2. Germline V CDR1 and CDR2: DFQATT, SNEGSKA (reference sequence). After removal of 5 bases from V and 7 bases from J, the junction contained 12 bases not matched to a gene. There are 16 residues in the CDR3. CDR3 amino acids: CSARPPLAGGPNEQFF. The CDR3 nucleotides read TGCAGTGCTCGACCCCCTCTAGCGGGGGGGCCTAATGAGCAGTTCTTC.

This chain links TRBV20-1 with TRBJ2-7; D unclear. The V gene's germline CDR1 is DFQATT and CDR2 SNEGSKA (reference sequence). This CDR3 spans 13 amino acids. V was clipped by 4 bases and J by 0 bases, with 10 bases between them. CDR3 sequence (DNA): TGCAGTGCTACAGGACGGGCCTCCTACGAGCAGTACTTC. It yields the protein CSATGRASYEQYF.

This clonotype was counted between two and nine times. The rearrangement links TRBV5-1 to TRBJ2-1; 10 bases agree with TRBD2. With V trimmed by 1 base and J by 7 bases, 11 bases remained unmatched. CDR1 SGHRS and CDR2 YFSETQ come from the germline V gene. The CDR3 runs to 17 residues. The chain's CDR3 is CASSLSVVAGGSNEQFF. CDR3 coding DNA: TGCGCCAGCAGCTTGTCGGTAGTAGCGGGGGGATCGAATGAGCAGTTCTTC.

In the case of this clonotype: The CDR3 does not close with the conserved phenylalanine or tryptophan, likely indicating a read error. The DNA of the CDR3 is TGTGCCAGCAGCTTTCTGCTGGACAGGGGGAATGAGCAGTACTCC. It yields the protein CASSFLLDRGNEQYS. The chain combines TRBV7-9 with TRBJ2-7, with 10 positions matching TRBD1. Germline assignment: CDR1 SEHNR and CDR2 FQNEAQ (reference sequence). With 3 bases clipped from V and 7 bases from J, the junction kept 9 bases outside the gene matches. The CDR3 is 15 amino acids.

This chain joins TRBV20-1 and TRBJ1-5; 7 nucleotides agree with TRBD1. The CDR3 has 12 residues. CDR1 is DFQATT, CDR2 SNEGSKA, per germline (reference sequence). Unmatched junction bases numbered 5, after V lost 8 bases and J lost 4 bases. CDR3 bases: TGCAGTTCTCTACAGGGGAATCAGCCCCAGCATTTT. Translated, it gives CSSLQGNQPQHF.

The rearrangement links TRBV3-1 to TRBJ1-1; no clear D gene. There are 14 residues in the CDR3. CDR1 LGHDT and CDR2 YNNKEL come from the germline V gene (reference sequence). V was pared by 2 bases and J by 1 base, with 8 bases between. CDR3 sequence: CASSQMRQNTEAFF. As DNA, the CDR3 is TGTGCCAGCAGCCAAATGAGGCAGAACACTGAAGCTTTCTTT.

This clonotype has just a few counts. The V and J genes are TRBV7-9 and TRBJ2-1, with D possibly TRBD2 on 5 matching bases. Trimming removed 3 bases from V and 7 bases from J, with 16 bases in between. The CDR3 has 15 residues. Per the germline V gene, CDR1 is SEHNR and CDR2 is FQNEAQ (reference sequence). The CDR3 here is CASSFLDHRRNEQFF. DNA for the CDR3: TGTGCCAGCAGCTTTCTAGACCACCGGAGGAATGAGCAGTTCTTC.

This clonotype was picked up a small number of times. V usage is TRBV5-6 and J usage is TRBJ2-5; 8 positions agree with TRBD2. Germline V lookup: CDR1 SGHDT, CDR2 YYEEEE. The length of the CDR3 is 14 residues. Trimming took 2 bases from V and 3 from J; bases not matched to a gene: 3. CDR3 sequence reads: CASSLIAGKETQYF. CDR3 nucleotides: TGTGCCAGCAGCTTAATAGCGGGGAAAGAGACCCAGTACTTC.

V gene TRBV7-9 combines with J gene TRBJ2-7, with TRBD1 matching over 11 bases. Germline CDR1 reads SEHNR; CDR2 reads FQNEAQ (reference sequence). Unmatched junction bases numbered 15, after V lost 5 bases and J lost 3 bases. This CDR3 has 18 amino acids. This chain's CDR3 is CASSPPLGTGGQGYEQYF. CDR3 nucleotide sequence: TGTGCCAGCAGCCCTCCCCTAGGGACAGGGGGTCAGGGCTACGAGCAGTACTTC.

The rearrangement uses TRBV20-1 and TRBJ2-3; 10 bases are a match to TRBD2. Germline assignment: CDR1 DFQATT and CDR2 SNEGSKA (reference sequence). The CDR3 runs 16 residues. Losses at the gene ends were 2 bases for V and 1 base for J; bases not matched to a gene: 6. The CDR3 coding sequence is TGCAGTGCTAGACCAGGAAGCGGGGGGGGCACAGATACGCAGTATTTT. This codes for CSARPGSGGGTDTQYF.

Worth noting for this clonotype: A junction boundary mismatches the germline segment, possibly from a read error. The chain couples TRBV6-1 to TRBJ1-2; 8 nucleotides line up with TRBD1. Germline lookup yields CDR1 MNHNS and CDR2 SASEGT. CDR3 length equals 16 residues. The CDR3 DNA sequence: TGTGCCGGCAGTGAAGCGCTTGCAGGGGGCGGTTATGGCCACACCTTC. It codes for CAGSEALAGGGYGHTF.

The rearrangement links TRBV5-5 to TRBJ2-5; 9 positions agree with TRBD2. Trimming took 4 bases from V and 5 from J; bases not matched to a gene: 9. This CDR3 has 15 amino acids. Germline lookup yields CDR1 SGHKS and CDR2 YYEKEE (reference sequence). For the CDR3, the DNA is TGTGCCAGCAGCGGAACGACTAGCGGATGGGAGACCCAGTACTTC. It encodes CASSGTTSGWETQYF.

CDR3 sequence reads: CAWSPAATEQFF. The CDR3 DNA follows: TGTGCCTGGTCCCCCGCAGCGACTGAGCAGTTCTTC. The chain joins TRBV30 to TRBJ2-1; D uncertain. Trimming pared 5 bases from V and 9 bases from J, leaving 14 bases between. Germline-derived CDR1 and CDR2 are GTSNPN and SVGIG (reference sequence). The CDR3 runs 12 residues.

The gene calls are TRBV9 and TRBJ2-5, with D uncertain. The V end was cut by 3 bases, the J end by 0 bases, with 18 bases between. The V gene's germline CDR1 is SGDLS and CDR2 YYNGEE. CDR3 length: 17 residues. The CDR3 loop reads CASSASEWEANQETQYF. The CDR3, as DNA: TGTGCCAGCAGCGCCTCCGAGTGGGAAGCCAACCAAGAGACCCAGTACTTC.

This chain uses TRBV7-2 with TRBJ1-2, with 9 bases aligning to TRBD1. Germline CDR1 and CDR2: SGHTA and FQGNSA. The CDR3 is 12 amino acids. V lost 7 bases to trimming and J lost 6 bases; unmatched junction nucleotides: 3. The CDR3 here is CASTNRGHGYTF. The DNA of the CDR3 is TGTGCCAGCACCAACAGGGGGCATGGCTACACCTTC. Combining the CDR3 with reference TRBV7-2 and TRBJ1-2 gives the whole variable domain GAGVSQSPSNKVTEKGKDVELRCDPISGHTALYWYRQSLGQGLEFLIYFQGNSAPDKSGLPSDRFSAERTGGSVSTLTIQRTQQEDSAVYLCASTNRGHGYTFGSGTRLTVV.

CDR3 nucleotides: TGTGCCAGCAGCCAAGAACGCGGGGGTCGTCAGCCCCAGCATTTT. Translation: CASSQERGGRQPQHF. The rearrangement uses TRBV4-2 and TRBJ1-5; maybe TRBD1 (5 bases). The germline CDR1 and CDR2 sequences are LGHNA and YNFKEQ. V dropped 0 bases and J dropped 6 bases, with 12 bases sitting between them. The CDR3 totals 15 residues.